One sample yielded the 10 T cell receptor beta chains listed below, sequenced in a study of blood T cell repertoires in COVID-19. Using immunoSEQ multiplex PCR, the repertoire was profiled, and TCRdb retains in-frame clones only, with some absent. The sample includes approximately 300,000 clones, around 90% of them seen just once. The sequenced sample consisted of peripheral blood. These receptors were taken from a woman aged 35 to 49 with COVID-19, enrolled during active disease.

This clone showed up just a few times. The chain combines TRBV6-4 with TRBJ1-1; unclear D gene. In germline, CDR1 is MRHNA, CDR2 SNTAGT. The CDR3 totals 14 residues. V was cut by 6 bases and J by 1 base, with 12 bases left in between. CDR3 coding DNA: TGTGCCAGCAGCGCCACGATCAGGAACACTGAAGCTTTCTTT. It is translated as CASSATIRNTEAFF.

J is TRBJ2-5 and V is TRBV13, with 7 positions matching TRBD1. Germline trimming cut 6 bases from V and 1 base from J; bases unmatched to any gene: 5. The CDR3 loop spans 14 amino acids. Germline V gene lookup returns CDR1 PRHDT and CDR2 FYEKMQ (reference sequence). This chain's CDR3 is CASSRGQTQETQYF. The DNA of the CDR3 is TGTGCCAGCAGTCGGGGACAGACCCAAGAGACCCAGTACTTC.

CDR3 protein: CATSRVPAGLNEQYF. In nucleotides, the CDR3 is TGTGCCACCAGCAGAGTGCCAGCGGGGCTTAACGAGCAGTACTTC. The genes are TRBV15 and TRBJ2-7, with 7 positions matching TRBD2. Losses at the gene ends were 1 base for V and 5 bases for J; bases not matched to a gene: 8. Germline assignment: CDR1 LNHNV and CDR2 YYDKDF (reference sequence). The CDR3 extends over 15 amino acids. Full variable domain (missing parts from reference TRBV15 and TRBJ2-7): DAMVIQNPRYQVTQFGKPVTLSCSQTLNHNVMYWYQQKSSQAPKLLFHYYDKDFNNEADTPDNFQSRRPNTSFCFLDIRSPGLGDTAMYLCATSRVPAGLNEQYFGPGTRLTVT.

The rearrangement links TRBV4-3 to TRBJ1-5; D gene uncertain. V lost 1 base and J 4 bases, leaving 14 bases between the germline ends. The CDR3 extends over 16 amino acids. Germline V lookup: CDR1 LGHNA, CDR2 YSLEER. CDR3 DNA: TGCGCCAGCAGCCAAGTAGGGCCTGCGGGAAATCAGCCCCAGCATTTT. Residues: CASSQVGPAGNQPQHF.

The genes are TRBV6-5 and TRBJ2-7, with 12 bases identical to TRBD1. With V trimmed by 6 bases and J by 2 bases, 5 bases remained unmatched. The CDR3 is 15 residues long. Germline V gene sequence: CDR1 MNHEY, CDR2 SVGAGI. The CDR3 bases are TGTGCCAGCAGGTACGGGGACAGGGGGCCCTACGAGCAGTACTTC. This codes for CASRYGDRGPYEQYF.

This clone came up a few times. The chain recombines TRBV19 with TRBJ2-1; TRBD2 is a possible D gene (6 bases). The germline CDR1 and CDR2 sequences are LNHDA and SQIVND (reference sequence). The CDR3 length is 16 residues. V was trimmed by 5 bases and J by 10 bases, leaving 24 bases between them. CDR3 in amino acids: CASSGPGRWRGGEQFF. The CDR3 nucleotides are TGTGCCAGTAGTGGTCCGGGGAGGTGGAGGGGCGGAGAGCAGTTCTTC.

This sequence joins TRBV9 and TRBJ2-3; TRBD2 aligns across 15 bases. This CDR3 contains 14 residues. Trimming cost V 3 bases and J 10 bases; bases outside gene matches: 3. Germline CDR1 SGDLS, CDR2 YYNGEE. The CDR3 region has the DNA TGTGCCAGCAGCGGGACTAGCGGGAGGGCCGCGCAGTATTTT. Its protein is CASSGTSGRAAQYF. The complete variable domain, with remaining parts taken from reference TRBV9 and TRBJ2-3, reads DSGVTQTPKHLITATGQRVTLRCSPRSGDLSVYWYQQSLDQGLQFLIQYYNGEERAKGNILERFSAQQFPDLHSELNLSSLELGDSALYFCASSGTSGRAAQYFGPGTRLTVL.

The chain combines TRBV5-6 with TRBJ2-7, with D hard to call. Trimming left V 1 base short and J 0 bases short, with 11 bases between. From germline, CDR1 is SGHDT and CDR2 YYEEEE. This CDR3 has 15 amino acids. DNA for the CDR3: TGTGCCAGCAGCTTGCTGGGCCAGAGCTCCTACGAGCAGTACTTC. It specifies CASSLLGQSSYEQYF.

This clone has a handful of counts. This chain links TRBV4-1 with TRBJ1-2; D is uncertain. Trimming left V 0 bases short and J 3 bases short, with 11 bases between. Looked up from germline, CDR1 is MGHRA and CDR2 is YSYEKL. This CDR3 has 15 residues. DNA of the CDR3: TGCGCCAGCAGCCAAGATACGCGCCGCGACTATGGCTACACCTTC. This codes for CASSQDTRRDYGYTF.

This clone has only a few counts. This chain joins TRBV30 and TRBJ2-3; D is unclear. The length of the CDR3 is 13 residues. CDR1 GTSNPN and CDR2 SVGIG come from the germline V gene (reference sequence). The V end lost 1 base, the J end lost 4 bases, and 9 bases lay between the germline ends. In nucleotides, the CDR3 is TGTGCCTGGAGTGGCGGAGTACCAGATACGCAGTATTTT. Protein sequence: CAWSGGVPDTQYF.